These T cell receptor beta chains were read from a single sample in a study of T cells in Graves' hyperthyroidism and ophthalmopathy. MiXCR was run by TCRdb on the multiplex PCR reads, yielding one entry per CDR3 protein. The sample has approximately 700,000 distinct CDR3 sequences, 45% seen once. The sequencing input was peripheral blood or thyroid tissue (not recorded which). The receptor set was obtained from an adult man with Graves' disease, either hyperthyroidism or ophthalmopathy (not recorded which). CDR3s include the opening cysteine and the closing phenylalanine or tryptophan. A D gene is named only where the DNA matches it firmly. Not all rows give a size; the values are once, few, many and, for expanded clones, a class.

d_gene,abundance,j_gene,v_gene,CDR3nt,CDR3aa
.,few,TRBJ2-2,TRBV20-1,TGCAGTGCTCGAGATGGGGGGACGGCGTTCACCGGGGAGCTGTTTTTT,CSARDGGTAFTGELFF
.,.,TRBJ1-1,TRBV7-2,TGTGCCAGCAGCCCCCAATGGGGGGACACTGAAGCTTTCTTT,CASSPQWGDTEAFF
.,.,TRBJ1-4,TRBV11-1,TGTGCCAGCAGCTTATTCGTAAAAACTAATGAAAAACTGTTTTTT,CASSLFVKTNEKLFF
TRBD1,.,TRBJ1-1,TRBV29-1,TGCAGCGTCGGGACAGAGTTCCCTGACGCTTTCTTT,CSVGTEFPDAFF
.,.,TRBJ2-7,TRBV9,TGTGCCAGCAGCCCTCTGCTCGCGGGTCATTCCTACGAGCAGTACTTC,CASSPLLAGHSYEQYF
TRBD1,.,TRBJ2-7,TRBV2,TGTGCCAGCAGCGGGGTAGGACAGGGAAGCTCCTACGAGCAGTACTTC,CASSGVGQGSSYEQYF
.,many,TRBJ2-7,TRBV10-3,TGTGCCATCAGTGAGTCACCGGGACACTCTGGGAATGGAGAGTACTTC,CAISESPGHSGNGEYF
TRBD2,once,TRBJ2-7,TRBV25-1,TGTGCCAGCAGTGCTAGGTTTGCGGGAGGGCTTTCAGAGCAGTACTTC,CASSARFAGGLSEQYF
.,once,TRBJ1-2,TRBV2,TGTACCAGCAGCCAAGGGTTGGGTGGCTACACCTTC,CTSSQGLGGYTF
TRBD1,many,TRBJ1-2,TRBV2,TGTGCCAGCAGCTCGGACAGGGGAGATGGCTACACCTTC,CASSSDRGDGYTF
.,many,TRBJ1-2,TRBV7-9,TGTGCCAGCAGCCACCAGACAGACTATGGCTACACCTTC,CASSHQTDYGYTF
.,.,TRBJ1-3,TRBV29-1,TGCAGGGCAGGCTGGTCTGGAAACACCATATATTTT,CRAGWSGNTIYF
.,.,TRBJ2-7,TRBV25-1,TGTGCCAGCAGTGCTAGAGAAGGCTGGAACCCCTACGAGCAGTACTTC,CASSAREGWNPYEQYF
.,.,TRBJ1-5,TRBV29-1,TGCAGTCCACGGGCAGGGCGGTATCAGCCCCAGCATTTT,CSPRAGRYQPQHF
TRBD2,.,TRBJ2-7,TRBV6-1,TGTGCCAGCAGCAAGCGGGAGGATCTCTACGAGCAGTACTTC,CASSKREDLYEQYF
.,many,TRBJ1-5,TRBV29-1,TGCAGCGTCTCGTGGCCCGGTCAGCCCCAGCATTTT,CSVSWPGQPQHF
.,.,TRBJ2-7,TRBV11-2,TGTGCCAGCAGCTTAGTCCCTCGGGGAAGTAGGGGAAGCGAGCAGTACTTC,CASSLVPRGSRGSEQYF
TRBD1,many,TRBJ1-1,TRBV7-3,TGTGCCAGCAGCTTACTAGGGGGCGGCGGAGCTTTCTTT,CASSLLGGGGAFF